One and the same sample provided the 3 T cell receptor beta chains below, sequenced in a study of early T cells in non-severe SARS-CoV-2 infection (TCRdb year 2021). Receptor amplification or capture employed 5' RACE. TCRdb records NextSeq 500 as the sequencer. TCRdb took the public reads, trimmed them with fastp at Q25, ran MiXCR for clone calling and kept in-frame beta chains. Rows are unified per CDR3 protein, each entry keeping the most common DNA and genes. This sample lists about 83,000 distinct CDR3 sequences; under 11% were detected once. In total, the top ten clones hold around 8% of the sample. The source material was whole blood, sampled at baseline. These receptors came from an adult who was a healthcare worker with PCR-confirmed SARS-CoV-2 infection or an uninfected control (not recorded which).

The chain uses TRBV9 and TRBJ2-7; D is possibly TRBD2 (7 bases). Between the trimmed V and J ends, which lost 2 bases and 4 bases, there was a span of 16 bases. The CDR3 consists of 15 residues. Germline CDR1 SGDLS, CDR2 YYNGEE. The CDR3 nucleotides read TGTGCCAGCAGCGTTGGAGCGGGAAGGGGGTACGAGCAGTACTTC. It translates to CASSVGAGRGYEQYF.

This clonotype was seen more than once but under ten times. The rearrangement uses TRBV7-4 and TRBJ2-7, with a possible D match to TRBD2 (6 bases). The CDR3 runs 16 residues. V dropped 5 bases and J dropped 0 bases, with 17 bases sitting between them. Germline-derived CDR1 and CDR2 are SGHVT and SQSDAQ. The CDR3 reads CASSEKPGTFSYEQYF. In DNA, the CDR3 is TGTGCCAGCAGCGAAAAACCCGGGACTTTCTCCTACGAGCAGTACTTC. Filled out from reference TRBV7-4 and TRBJ2-7, the complete variable domain reads GAGVSQSPRYKVAKRGRDVALRCDSISGHVTLYWYRQTLGQGSEVLTYSQSDAQRDKSGRPSGRFSAERPERSVSTLKIQRTEQGDSAVYLCASSEKPGTFSYEQYFGPGTRLTVT.

This clonotype was seen many times. This CDR3 reads CSASRQSSYEQYF. CDR3 nucleotides: TGCAGTGCTAGCAGACAGAGCTCCTACGAGCAGTACTTC. V and J are TRBV20-1 and TRBJ2-7, with D possibly TRBD1 on 5 matching bases. V was clipped by 3 bases and J by 0 bases, with 9 bases between them. Germline CDR1 DFQATT, CDR2 SNEGSKA (reference sequence). The CDR3 runs to 13 residues.